These T cell receptor beta chains were read from a single sample in a study of CD8 T cells in ankylosing spondylitis. TCRdb itself ran the 5' RACE reads through MiXCR, one entry per CDR3 protein. The sample carries around 120,000 distinct CDR3 sequences, approximately 15% recorded once. Material for sequencing was blood, either unsorted or a sorted T cell fraction (not recorded which). These TCRs come from a female donor with ankylosing spondylitis or in good health (not recorded which). CDR3s include the opening cysteine and the closing phenylalanine or tryptophan. D genes are given only for firm matches. A clone size is listed for some rows: how often the clone was seen (once, few, many), or a class if it is expanded.

d_call: TRBD1; j_call: TRBJ2-4; v_call: TRBV7-6; cdr3_length: 16; clone_size: NA; cdr3_nt: TGTGCCAGCAGCCCTAAAACCGGGACAGGGGGCGGCATTCAGTACTTC; cdr3_aa: CASSPKTGTGGGIQYF
d_call: NA; j_call: TRBJ1-5; v_call: TRBV15; cdr3_length: 14; clone_size: NA; cdr3_nt: TGTGCCACCAGCCTACAGATAACCGATCAGCCCCAGCATTTT; cdr3_aa: CATSLQITDQPQHF
d_call: TRBD1; j_call: TRBJ1-2; v_call: TRBV5-1; cdr3_length: 16; clone_size: NA; cdr3_nt: TGCGCCAGCAGCTTGGATGCGGGACAGGGGGCTTATGGCTACACCTTC; cdr3_aa: CASSLDAGQGAYGYTF
d_call: NA; j_call: TRBJ2-1; v_call: TRBV5-1; cdr3_length: 14; clone_size: many; cdr3_nt: TGCGCCAGCAGCTTGAACAGGGTCAACAATGAGCAGTTCTTC; cdr3_aa: CASSLNRVNNEQFF
d_call: TRBD1; j_call: TRBJ1-6; v_call: TRBV20-1; cdr3_length: 14; clone_size: few; cdr3_nt: TGCAGTGCCAAAGGACAGGGTATCAATTCACCCCTCCACTTT; cdr3_aa: CSAKGQGINSPLHF
d_call: TRBD2; j_call: TRBJ2-5; v_call: TRBV6-2/TRBV6-3; cdr3_length: 16; clone_size: NA; cdr3_nt: TGTGCCAGCAGTTCCGGACTAGCGGGAAAACACGAGACCCAGTACTTC; cdr3_aa: CASSSGLAGKHETQYF
d_call: TRBD1; j_call: TRBJ1-5; v_call: TRBV7-2; cdr3_length: 15; clone_size: few; cdr3_nt: TGTGCCAGCAGCTCCCAGGGGGCGAGCAATCAGCCCCAGCATTTT; cdr3_aa: CASSSQGASNQPQHF
d_call: NA; j_call: TRBJ2-1; v_call: TRBV9; cdr3_length: 15; clone_size: NA; cdr3_nt: TGTGCCAGCAGCGTAGGTCTCCTAGCGAGGAATGAGCAGTTCTTC; cdr3_aa: CASSVGLLARNEQFF
d_call: NA; j_call: TRBJ2-4; v_call: TRBV5-5; cdr3_length: 17; clone_size: many; cdr3_nt: TGTGCCAGCAGCTTGGAGCCTATGATTAAGGCCAAAAACATTCAGTACTTC; cdr3_aa: CASSLEPMIKAKNIQYF
d_call: TRBD2; j_call: TRBJ2-7; v_call: TRBV6-5; cdr3_length: 13; clone_size: few; cdr3_nt: TGTGCCAGCAGTTCTAGCGGCACCTACGAGCAGTACTTC; cdr3_aa: CASSSSGTYEQYF
d_call: NA; j_call: TRBJ1-6; v_call: TRBV27; cdr3_length: 13; clone_size: many; cdr3_nt: TGTGCCAGCAGTTTGGCCCAGAATTCACCCCTCCACTTT; cdr3_aa: CASSLAQNSPLHF
d_call: NA; j_call: TRBJ2-1; v_call: TRBV9; cdr3_length: 12; clone_size: few; cdr3_nt: TGTGCCAGCAGCGTGGACCTAGGCGAGCAGTTCTTC; cdr3_aa: CASSVDLGEQFF
d_call: NA; j_call: TRBJ1-2; v_call: TRBV3-1; cdr3_length: 15; clone_size: NA; cdr3_nt: TGTGCCAGCAGCCCAGACAGTCGATCTAACTATGGCTACACCTTC; cdr3_aa: CASSPDSRSNYGYTF
d_call: TRBD1; j_call: TRBJ1-5; v_call: TRBV19; cdr3_length: 15; clone_size: few; cdr3_nt: TGTGCCAGTAGTCCTTGGACAGGTGGAAATCAGCCCCAGCATTTT; cdr3_aa: CASSPWTGGNQPQHF
d_call: NA; j_call: TRBJ2-1; v_call: TRBV7-2; cdr3_length: 13; clone_size: many; cdr3_nt: TGTGCCAGCAGCCCTCGGGGGTACAATGAGCAGTTCTTC; cdr3_aa: CASSPRGYNEQFF
d_call: TRBD1; j_call: TRBJ2-2; v_call: TRBV28; cdr3_length: 15; clone_size: few; cdr3_nt: TGTGCCAGCAGTGCGGGACAGGGGTTCACCGGGGAGCTGTTTTTT; cdr3_aa: CASSAGQGFTGELFF
d_call: NA; j_call: TRBJ1-1; v_call: TRBV11-2; cdr3_length: 14; clone_size: NA; cdr3_nt: TGTGCCAGCTCCCAGGGAAGGGGGGGCACTGAAGCTTTCTTT; cdr3_aa: CASSQGRGGTEAFF
d_call: TRBD2; j_call: TRBJ2-7; v_call: TRBV7-9; cdr3_length: 14; clone_size: many; cdr3_nt: TGTGCCAGCAGCCTCGGGACTAGCGGCGACGAGCAGTACTTC; cdr3_aa: CASSLGTSGDEQYF
d_call: NA; j_call: TRBJ2-2; v_call: TRBV12-3/TRBV12-4; cdr3_length: 14; clone_size: many; cdr3_nt: TGTGCCAGCAGCCTGACAGGGAACACCGGGGAGCTGTTTTTT; cdr3_aa: CASSLTGNTGELFF
d_call: TRBD2; j_call: TRBJ2-5; v_call: TRBV5-1; cdr3_length: 14; clone_size: once; cdr3_nt: TGCGCCAGCAGCCTACTAGCGCAAAACGAGACCCAGTACTTT; cdr3_aa: CASSLLAQNETQYF